This is a list of T cell receptor beta chains from one sample in a study of T cell repertoires in ileal Crohn's disease. TCRdb keeps only in-frame clones here, not all; method: immunoSEQ multiplex PCR. The sample has 15,000 or so clones, approximately 80% seen once. The specimen was ileal tissue. The receptors come from an adult with Crohn's disease. Both conserved end residues are part of each CDR3. D genes are given only for firm matches. A row's size may be missing; if present it is once, few, many or a size class.

d_call	v_call	clone_size	cdr3_length	j_call	cdr3_aa	cdr3_nt
-	TRBV30	-	13	TRBJ1-2	CASSSGHTYGYTF	TGTGCCTCCTCCTCGGGACACACCTATGGCTACACCTTC
TRBD1	TRBV5-6	-	17	TRBJ2-7	CASSLAPKATGVYEQYF	TGTGCCAGCAGCTTAGCCCCTAAAGCGACAGGGGTCTACGAGCAGTACTTC
TRBD1	TRBV15	-	15	TRBJ2-5	CATSRAGTGLLTQYF	TGTGCCACCAGCAGAGCCGGGACAGGTTTATTGACCCAGTACTTC
TRBD2	TRBV27	-	14	TRBJ2-7	CASRGLANSYEQYF	TGTGCCAGCAGGGGACTAGCGAACTCCTACGAGCAGTACTTC
-	TRBV14	-	12	TRBJ2-7	CASSQFQGEQYF	TGTGCCAGCAGCCAATTCCAGGGGGAGCAGTACTTC
-	TRBV4-1	-	17	TRBJ1-4	CASSQDIVGHLNEKLFF	TGCGCCAGCAGCCAAGATATAGTCGGACACCTGAATGAAAAACTGTTTTTT
-	TRBV19	-	15	TRBJ1-1	CASSIARTELTEAFF	TGTGCCAGTAGTATAGCTAGGACAGAACTCACTGAAGCTTTCTTT
-	TRBV12-5	-	19	TRBJ2-2	CASGLVPGLVNWNTGELFF	TGTGCTAGTGGTTTGGTCCCTGGTCTGGTGAATTGGAACACCGGGGAGCTGTTTTTT
TRBD1	TRBV2	-	14	TRBJ1-6	CASSWTGVRSPLHF	TGTGCCAGCAGCTGGACAGGGGTTCGATCACCCCTCCACTTT
TRBD2	TRBV2	once	17	TRBJ2-1	CASSEFTTGGLNNEQFF	TGTGCCAGCAGTGAATTTACAACGGGGGGACTAAACAATGAGCAGTTCTTC
TRBD1	TRBV19	-	14	TRBJ1-2	CASDPTGANYGYTF	TGTGCCAGCGATCCGACAGGGGCAAACTATGGCTACACCTTC
TRBD1	TRBV19	once	15	TRBJ1-4	CASSPLGQLNEKLFF	TGTGCCAGTAGTCCCTTGGGACAGCTTAATGAAAAACTGTTTTTT
TRBD1	TRBV7-2	-	15	TRBJ1-2	CASSATTGGNYGYTF	TGTGCCAGCAGCGCTACAACAGGGGGGAACTATGGCTACACCTTC
-	TRBV5-4	-	15	TRBJ2-6	CASSPWGAGANVLTF	TGTGCCAGCAGCCCTTGGGGCGCCGGGGCCAACGTCCTGACTTTC
-	TRBV29-1	once	14	TRBJ1-2	CSVGGSLTNYGYTF	TGCAGCGTTGGAGGCAGCCTTACTAACTATGGCTACACCTTC
-	TRBV19	-	15	TRBJ1-2	CASSPAGRANYGYTF	TGTGCCAGTAGTCCCGCAGGCAGAGCTAACTATGGCTACACCTTC
-	TRBV19	-	15	TRBJ1-1	CASSPDGEGNTEAFF	TGTGCCAGTAGTCCAGACGGGGAGGGGAACACTGAAGCTTTCTTT
-	TRBV6-5	-	15	TRBJ2-7	CASSYYSGEGYEQYF	TGTGCCAGCAGTTACTATTCGGGGGAAGGCTACGAGCAGTACTTC
TRBD1	TRBV27	-	16	TRBJ1-5	CASSPFGRGDNQPQHF	TGTGCCAGCAGTCCTTTTGGCAGGGGGGATAATCAGCCCCAGCATTTT
TRBD1	TRBV6-5	-	14	TRBJ1-2	CASRRGQGIYGYTF	TGTGCCAGCAGACGGGGACAGGGAATCTATGGCTACACCTTC
-	TRBV6-1	-	11	TRBJ2-7	CASSPSYEQYF	TGTGCCAGCAGCCCCTCCTACGAGCAGTACTTC
-	TRBV28	-	16	TRBJ2-4	CASSFSGSMSKNIQYF	TGTGCCAGCAGTTTTTCGGGGTCTATGAGCAAAAACATTCAGTACTTC
TRBD1	TRBV19	once	12	TRBJ1-5	CASRDRDQPQHF	TGTGCCAGCCGGGACAGAGATCAGCCCCAGCATTTT
-	TRBV7-2	-	15	TRBJ1-6	CASSLVPGANSPLHF	TGTGCCAGCAGCTTAGTGCCGGGGGCCAATTCACCCCTCCACTTT
-	TRBV6-6	-	14	TRBJ2-7	CASTHTQGSHEQYF	TGTGCCAGCACCCATACCCAGGGGTCCCACGAGCAGTACTTC
-	TRBV27	-	13	TRBJ1-1	CASKFLGYTEAFF	TGTGCCAGCAAGTTCCTAGGGTACACTGAAGCTTTCTTT
-	TRBV19	-	14	TRBJ1-1	CASSIAGFNTEAFF	TGTGCCAGTAGTATAGCAGGTTTTAACACTGAAGCTTTCTTT
TRBD2	TRBV7-6	-	17	TRBJ2-5	CASSLFPAGVLQETQYF	TGTGCCAGCAGCTTATTTCCAGCGGGGGTCCTCCAAGAGACCCAGTACTTC
-	TRBV10-3	once	12	TRBJ1-1	CAIKQGRTEAFF	TGTGCCATCAAACAGGGTAGGACTGAAGCTTTCTTT
TRBD2	TRBV5-4	once	15	TRBJ2-5	CASSRAGGQGETQYF	TGTGCCAGCAGCCGAGCGGGGGGGCAGGGAGAGACCCAGTACTTC
-	TRBV5-1	few	14	TRBJ1-6	CASSFWASNSPLHF	TGCGCCAGCAGCTTCTGGGCCAGCAATTCACCCCTCCACTTT
-	TRBV30	-	14	TRBJ1-2	CAWSVLGRNYGYTF	TGTGCCTGGAGTGTATTGGGGAGGAACTATGGCTACACCTTC
-	TRBV4-1	-	13	TRBJ2-6	CASSQERVEVLTF	TGCGCCAGCAGCCAAGAAAGAGTAGAAGTCCTGACTTTC
-	TRBV27	-	14	TRBJ1-1	CASSPRQDSFEAFF	TGTGCCAGCAGTCCACGGCAGGACTCATTTGAAGCTTTCTTT
-	TRBV30	-	14	TRBJ2-7	CAWSKGGGLNEQYF	TGTGCCTGGAGTAAGGGGGGGGGCCTCAACGAGCAGTACTTC
-	TRBV7-9	-	12	TRBJ1-1	CASSLMNTEAFF	TGTGCCAGCAGCTTAATGAACACTGAAGCTTTCTTT
TRBD1	TRBV10-3	-	14	TRBJ1-2	CAISPGQGYYGYTF	TGTGCCATCAGCCCGGGACAGGGCTACTATGGCTACACCTTC
TRBD1	TRBV11-2	-	17	TRBJ1-3	CASSLDWDRVSGNTIYF	TGTGCCAGCAGCTTAGACTGGGACAGGGTATCTGGAAACACCATATATTTT
-	TRBV30	-	12	TRBJ2-3	CASETGTDTQYF	TGTGCCTCCGAGACAGGCACAGATACGCAGTATTTT
TRBD1	TRBV5-1	-	17	TRBJ1-5	CASSLGFGQGVNQPQHF	TGCGCCAGCAGCTTGGGTTTCGGCCAGGGGGTCAATCAGCCCCAGCATTTT
-	TRBV11-2	-	14	TRBJ2-7	CASSLASISYEQYF	TGTGCCAGCAGCTTAGCTTCCATATCCTACGAGCAGTACTTC
-	TRBV5-1	-	14	TRBJ1-6	CASSLGGESSPLHF	TGCGCCAGCAGCTTGGGAGGTGAGTCATCACCCCTCCACTTT
-	TRBV2	-	15	TRBJ1-4	CASMLDRATNEKLFF	TGTGCCAGCATGTTAGACAGAGCAACTAATGAAAAACTGTTTTTT
-	TRBV5-4	-	16	TRBJ2-1	CASSLESVSSYNEQFF	TGTGCCAGCAGCTTGGAGTCGGTGTCTTCCTACAATGAGCAGTTCTTC
-	TRBV21-1	-	16	TRBJ2-5	CASSPISRVGKETQYF	TGTGCCAGCAGCCCTATTTCCCGTGTAGGCAAAGAGACCCAGTACTTC
-	TRBV29-1	-	13	TRBJ2-3	CSCRDRETDTQYF	TGCAGCTGCCGGGACCGAGAGACAGATACGCAGTATTTT
TRBD2	TRBV6-1	-	15	TRBJ2-5	CASSALAGTQETQYF	TGTGCCAGCAGTGCCCTAGCGGGGACCCAAGAGACCCAGTACTTC
TRBD1	TRBV4-2	-	15	TRBJ1-1	CASSQEGTGGTEAFF	TGTGCCAGCAGCCAAGAGGGGACAGGGGGCACTGAAGCTTTCTTT
-	TRBV19	-	13	TRBJ2-3	CASSIGQRHTQYF	TGTGCCAGTAGTATAGGACAGAGGCATACGCAGTATTTT
-	TRBV6-5	-	14	TRBJ1-2	CASSYRGPGYGYTF	TGTGCCAGCAGTTACCGGGGGCCAGGATATGGCTACACCTTC
TRBD2	TRBV7-8	-	16	TRBJ2-7	CASSWAVSGGAYEQYF	TGTGCCAGCAGCTGGGCCGTTAGCGGGGGGGCCTACGAGCAGTACTTC
-	TRBV6-5	once	14	TRBJ1-1	CASRSPTGWTEAFF	TGTGCCAGCAGATCCCCCACGGGGTGGACTGAAGCTTTCTTT